The clone carrying this T cell receptor (beta chain) was detected a few times. The antigen is undetermined. The data belong to a study of cytomegalovirus exposure and HLA in healthy donors. V was clipped by 5 bases and J by 4 bases, with 11 bases between them. The germline V gene encodes CDR1 PRHDT and CDR2 FYEKMQ (reference sequence). This CDR3 is 13 amino acids long. Amplification used 60 Vbeta primers and 13 Jbeta primers. Sequencing was performed with immunoSEQ multiplex PCR; in TCRdb, only in-frame clones are kept and a portion is missing. In the table there are around 90,000 clones, roughly 77% of which are singletons. Unrecorded immune exposures were likely, despite nominal health at sampling. General study results and limits: It is likely that the observed cluster of highly shared sequence variants was a sequencing artifact. The availability of immune exposure information extended only to CMV serostatus.

The sequenced material came from PBMCs. The chain recombines TRBV13 with TRBJ1-1, with D perhaps TRBD1 (5 bases). This sequence originates from a man aged 25 to 40 in good health and CMV-seronegative. This CDR3 is CASSLDRPTEAFF. The DNA for the CDR3 is TGTGCCAGCAGCCTAGACAGACCCACTGAAGCTTTCTTT. Supplemented by reference TRBV13 and TRBJ1-1, the full variable domain reads AAGVIQSPRHLIKEKRETATLKCYPIPRHDTVYWYQQGPGQDPQFLISFYEKMQSDKGSIPDRFSAQQFSDYHSELNMSSLELGDSALYFCASSLDRPTEAFFGQGTRLTVV.